These 24 T cell receptor beta chains originate from one sample sequenced in a study of control samples from healthy donors and cancer patients. This table comes from immunoSEQ multiplex PCR, and its TCRdb copy is limited to in-frame clones, with some not included. The data show roughly 130,000 clones, with about 92% seen just once and under 2% held by the top ten. The material sequenced was PBMCs. The receptors were sampled from a man between 50 and 59 years old with head and neck cancer.

The chain is built from TRBV7-2 and TRBJ1-6, with D unresolved. V was cut by 6 bases and J by 7 bases, with 16 bases left in between. The CDR3 extends over 15 amino acids. Germline loops: CDR1 SGHTA, CDR2 FQGNSA. CDR3 in DNA: TGTGCCAGCAGAATAAGGGTAGATGCGAATTCACCCCTCCACTTT. Translation: CASRIRVDANSPLHF. The full variable domain, its missing parts supplied by reference TRBV7-2 and TRBJ1-6, is GAGVSQSPSNKVTEKGKDVELRCDPISGHTALYWYRQSLGQGLEFLIYFQGNSAPDKSGLPSDRFSAERTGGSVSTLTIQRTQQEDSAVYLCASRIRVDANSPLHFGNGTRLTVT.

J is TRBJ1-5 and V is TRBV6-2 or TRBV6-3; TRBD1 matches 10 bases. CDR1 and CDR2 from the germline V gene are MNHEY and SVGEGT. The CDR3 is 16 residues long. V lost 0 bases, J lost 4 bases, and 3 bases stayed unmatched. As DNA, the CDR3 is TGTGCCAGCAGTTACTCTGGGACAGGGGCAAATCAGCCCCAGCATTTT. It encodes CASSYSGTGANQPQHF.

The chain couples TRBV27 to TRBJ1-1, with 9 bases identical to TRBD1. The germline V gene has CDR1 MNHEY and CDR2 SMNVEV (reference sequence). V lost 0 bases and J lost 5; bases outside the gene matches: 4. This CDR3 has 15 amino acids. The CDR3 DNA is TGTGCCAGCAGTTTATCTGGGACAGGGCAAACTGAAGCTTTCTTT. This encodes CASSLSGTGQTEAFF.

This chain uses TRBV10-2 with TRBJ2-2; no definite D call. This CDR3 spans 13 amino acids. Germline CDR1 WSHSY, CDR2 SAAADI. Trimming pared 10 bases from V and 4 bases from J, leaving 13 bases between. The CDR3 DNA reads TGCGCCACCAAACCTTGGGGCACCGGGGAGCTGTTTTTT. Its protein product is CATKPWGTGELFF.

For the CDR3, the DNA is TGTGCCAGCTGCCGGGACAGGAACACAGATACGCAGTATTTT. Protein: CASCRDRNTDTQYF. The rearrangement joins TRBV7-2 to TRBJ2-3, with 8 bases fitting TRBD1. Germline V gives CDR1 SGHTA, CDR2 FQGNSA. This CDR3 contains 14 residues. V shed 8 bases, J shed 2 bases, and the junction held 6 bases outside the gene matches. The full variable domain, with the rest looked up from reference TRBV7-2 and TRBJ2-3, is GAGVSQSPSNKVTEKGKDVELRCDPISGHTALYWYRQSLGQGLEFLIYFQGNSAPDKSGLPSDRFSAERTGGSVSTLTIQRTQQEDSAVYLCASCRDRNTDTQYFGPGTRLTVL.

The rearrangement links TRBV12-3 or TRBV12-4 to TRBJ1-5; D gene unclear. The V gene lost 5 bases and the J gene lost 1 base, with 6 bases spanning the gap. This CDR3 spans 13 amino acids. CDR3 protein: CASSTGSNQPQHF. CDR3 coding DNA: TGTGCCAGCAGTACTGGGAGCAATCAGCCCCAGCATTTT.

This clone was recorded only once. V is TRBV19 and J is TRBJ2-6, with D tentatively TRBD2 (7 bases). The germline V gene has CDR1 LNHDA and CDR2 SQIVND (reference sequence). The CDR3 has 18 amino acids. V lost 1 base and J lost 2, with 15 bases in between. The CDR3 sequence is CASSIAGSGGPGANVLTF. The DNA for the CDR3 is TGTGCCAGTAGTATAGCGGGATCGGGGGGCCCTGGGGCCAACGTCCTGACTTTC.

The rearrangement links TRBV15 to TRBJ2-6; D uncertain. From germline, CDR1 is LNHNV and CDR2 YYDKDF (reference sequence). V was trimmed by 8 bases and J by 0 bases, leaving 11 bases between them. CDR3 length: 15 residues. CDR3 nucleotide sequence: TGTGCCACCTCGCTTGACGTCTCTGGGGCCAACGTCCTGACTTTC. This encodes CATSLDVSGANVLTF. Variable domain in full (rest from reference TRBV15 and TRBJ2-6): DAMVIQNPRYQVTQFGKPVTLSCSQTLNHNVMYWYQQKSSQAPKLLFHYYDKDFNNEADTPDNFQSRRPNTSFCFLDIRSPGLGDTAMYLCATSLDVSGANVLTFGAGSRLTVL.

The chain couples TRBV7-6 to TRBJ1-4; tentatively, D is TRBD1 (6 bases). The CDR3 runs 15 residues. Per the germline V gene, CDR1 is SGHVS and CDR2 is FNYEAQ. With 5 bases removed from V and 7 bases from J, the gap between germline ends came to 17 bases. The CDR3 is CASSARTAEGEKLFF. The CDR3, as DNA: TGTGCCAGCAGCGCCCGGACAGCCGAGGGTGAAAAACTGTTTTTT.

The chain is built from TRBV9 and TRBJ1-2, with D possibly matching TRBD1 (5 bases). The V end lost 3 bases, the J end lost 7 bases, and 19 bases lay between the germline ends. This CDR3 comprises 15 residues. The germline V gene has CDR1 SGDLS and CDR2 YYNGEE. In DNA, the CDR3 is TGTGCCAGCAGCGGGATGTGGGGGGGAGATCGTGGCTACACCTTC. Translation: CASSGMWGGDRGYTF.

The V gene is TRBV30, the J gene TRBJ1-1, with D possibly matching TRBD1 (5 bases). V was trimmed by 5 bases and J by 1 base, leaving 11 bases between them. This CDR3 spans 13 amino acids. The V gene's germline CDR1 is GTSNPN and CDR2 SVGIG (reference sequence). DNA of the CDR3: TGTGCCTGGGGGGGGGTTCCGAACACTGAAGCTTTCTTT. This codes for CAWGGVPNTEAFF.

CDR3 region: CASSLYGGPIDTQYF. CDR3 nucleotide sequence: TGCGCCAGCAGCTTGTATGGGGGCCCAATAGATACGCAGTATTTT. The rearrangement uses TRBV5-1 and TRBJ2-3, with D perhaps matching TRBD1 (6 bases). This CDR3 has 15 amino acids. Trimming removed 1 base at V and 5 bases at J, with 14 bases between. Germline V gene data show CDR1 as SGHRS and CDR2 as YFSETQ. Looking up the rest from reference TRBV5-1 and TRBJ2-3 gives the full variable domain: KAGVTQTPRYLIKTRGQQVTLSCSPISGHRSVSWYQQTPGQGLQFLFEYFSETQRNKGNFPGRFSGRQFSNSRSEMNVSTLELGDSALYLCASSLYGGPIDTQYFGPGTRLTVL.

This clone was picked up one time. The chain employs TRBV18 and TRBJ1-1; possibly TRBD1 for D (5 bases). The CDR3 sequence is 14 residues long. Trimming cost V 3 bases and J 5 bases, with 13 bases left between them. Per germline, CDR1 KGHSH and CDR2 LQKENI. The CDR3 is CASSPGREGTEAFF. CDR3 sequence (DNA): TGTGCCAGCTCACCGGGCAGGGAGGGGACTGAAGCTTTCTTT.

This sequence joins TRBV4-3 and TRBJ2-3, with 7 bases aligning to TRBD2. Trimming removed 5 bases from V and 4 bases from J; junction bases left unmatched: 3. Looked up from germline, CDR1 is LGHNA and CDR2 is YSLEER. CDR3 length: 13 amino acids. The CDR3 loop is CASSGLAADTQYF. The CDR3 region has the DNA TGCGCCAGCAGCGGGCTAGCGGCAGATACGCAGTATTTT.

The chain is built from TRBV6-2 or TRBV6-3 and TRBJ2-2; weak D call: TRBD1 (5 bases). This CDR3 comprises 16 residues. Germline V gene lookup returns CDR1 MNHEY and CDR2 SVGEGT. Trimming cost V 4 bases and J 0 bases, with 12 bases left between them. DNA for the CDR3: TGTGCCAGCAGTTCACATCAGGGCCCGAACACCGGGGAGCTGTTTTTT. This encodes CASSSHQGPNTGELFF.

The sample holds one count of this clone. The rearrangement uses TRBV24-1 and TRBJ1-2; D may be TRBD1 (6 bases). The CDR3 is made up of 19 amino acids. Between the trimmed V and J ends, which lost 2 bases and 4 bases, there was a span of 25 bases. Germline V gene lookup returns CDR1 KGHDR and CDR2 SFDVKD. DNA for the CDR3: TGTGCCACCAGTGATTATCGACAGGTTGAAGGAAAATTCCCCTATGGCTACACCTTC. Its protein product is CATSDYRQVEGKFPYGYTF.

The chain combines TRBV5-1 with TRBJ2-7; no clear D. Germline CDR1 SGHRS, CDR2 YFSETQ. The V end was cut by 3 bases, the J end by 2 bases, with 12 bases between. This CDR3 has 14 amino acids. The DNA of the CDR3 is TGCGCCAGCAGCTCTTCGGTCGGAACCTACGAGCAGTACTTC. Amino acid sequence: CASSSSVGTYEQYF.

The rearrangement joins TRBV9 to TRBJ2-2; 7 bases map to TRBD1. With V trimmed by 7 bases and J by 1 base, 4 bases remained unmatched. This CDR3 spans 14 amino acids. Germline V CDR1 and CDR2: SGDLS, YYNGEE. CDR3 protein: CASRAGGNTGELFF. CDR3 in DNA: TGTGCCAGCCGCGCAGGGGGGAACACCGGGGAGCTGTTTTTT.

This chain connects TRBV6-2 or TRBV6-3 to TRBJ2-1, with D hard to call. V was shortened by 5 bases and J by 5 bases, with 4 bases between the two germline ends. Germline V gene sequence: CDR1 MNHEY, CDR2 SVGEGT. The CDR3 has 11 amino acids. The CDR3 loop is CASSGHNEQFF. DNA of the CDR3: TGTGCCAGCAGTGGCCACAATGAGCAGTTCTTC.

This clone was seen a single time. The rearrangement joins TRBV5-6 to TRBJ2-5; D ambiguous. Germline V lookup: CDR1 SGHDT, CDR2 YYEEEE. Between the trimmed V and J ends, which lost 0 bases and 3 bases, there was a span of 18 bases. This CDR3 has 17 residues. This CDR3 reads CASSLAGFWEWKETQYF. DNA for the CDR3: TGTGCCAGCAGCTTGGCAGGTTTTTGGGAATGGAAAGAGACCCAGTACTTC.

The rearrangement joins TRBV10-3 to TRBJ1-5; tentatively, D is TRBD1 (6 bases). V was pared by 6 bases and J by 4 bases, with 19 bases between. CDR3 length: 16 residues. Germline CDR1 and CDR2: ENHRY and SYGVKD. CDR3 residues: CAISAGTQGPNQPQHF. In nucleotides, the CDR3 is TGTGCCATCAGCGCTGGGACACAGGGCCCGAATCAGCCCCAGCATTTT.

V and J are TRBV6-2 or TRBV6-3 and TRBJ2-1; D may be TRBD1 or TRBD2 (6 bases each). Germline CDR1 reads MNHEY; CDR2 reads SVGEGT. The length of the CDR3 is 15 residues. V lost 2 bases and J lost 4, with 12 bases in between. The CDR3 nucleotides read TGTGCCAGCAGTTACCGGGGGCGCGGGTACAATGAGCAGTTCTTC. This gives the protein CASSYRGRGYNEQFF.

The rearrangement joins TRBV28 to TRBJ1-2; D perhaps matches TRBD1 (5 bases). CDR3 length equals 17 residues. Deletions cut 7 bases from V and 1 base from J, with 22 bases between. The germline gives CDR1 MDHEN, CDR2 SYDVKM. The CDR3, as DNA: TGTGCCAGCATTAACGATAAGGGGAAAAAGTTTAACTATGGCTACACCTTC. This translates into CASINDKGKKFNYGYTF.

V usage is TRBV2 and J usage is TRBJ2-3; 13 positions agree with TRBD2. The J segment lost 3 bases and the V segment lost 2 bases, leaving 14 bases of the junction unmatched. The CDR3 loop spans 20 amino acids. The germline CDR1 and CDR2 sequences are SNHLY and FYNNEI. CDR3 sequence: CASSESGTSGASKGTDTQYF. Here the CDR3 DNA reads TGTGCCAGCAGTGAATCCGGGACTAGCGGGGCATCTAAGGGGACAGATACGCAGTATTTT.